Each of the 29 T cell receptor beta chains below was sequenced from the same sample in a study of blood T cell repertoires in COVID-19 (dated by TCRdb to about 2020). Libraries were prepared through the immunoSEQ multiplex PCR assay. The source is immuneACCESS, and TCRdb retained only in-frame sequences with V and J called. Part of the clones is not carried over; for the studies checked, unresolved V genes explain less than half of this, and the remainder is unexplained. The sample records some 220,000 clones, roughly 81% of which are singletons. The ten largest clones capture 2.9% of the sample. Sequenced sample: peripheral blood. The source is a man aged 50-60 years who had recovered from COVID-19.

In this sample, this clone turned up once. V gene TRBV6-5 combines with J gene TRBJ2-3, with TRBD2 matching over 8 bases. CDR1 MNHEY and CDR2 SVGAGI come from the germline V gene. Losses at the gene ends were 2 bases for V and 0 bases for J; bases not matched to a gene: 4. The CDR3 runs 16 residues. The CDR3 loop reads CASSYEAGGSTDTQYF. Here the CDR3 DNA reads TGTGCCAGCAGTTACGAGGCGGGAGGTAGCACAGATACGCAGTATTTT.

V and J are TRBV11-2 and TRBJ2-1; D is undetermined. In germline, CDR1 is SGHAT, CDR2 FQNNGV. V was pared by 5 bases and J by 0 bases, with 11 bases between. This CDR3 is built from 15 residues. CDR3 amino acids: CASSPHSSSYNEQFF. The CDR3 nucleotides are TGTGCCAGCAGCCCCCACTCGAGCTCCTACAATGAGCAGTTCTTC.

The V gene is TRBV5-4, the J gene TRBJ2-6, with D perhaps matching TRBD2 (6 bases). V shed 9 bases and J shed 2 bases, with 27 bases lying between them. This CDR3 has 19 amino acids. From germline, CDR1 is SGHNT and CDR2 YYREEE (reference sequence). CDR3 nucleotides: TGTGCCACCCTGAGGAGGGCCCTAACACAAATCGCTGGGGCCAACGTCCTGACTTTC. It translates to CATLRRALTQIAGANVLTF.

J is TRBJ1-5 and V is TRBV2; TRBD1 might be the D (6 bases). The germline V and J ends were trimmed by 3 bases and 7 bases, with 16 bases remaining between them. Germline V lookup: CDR1 SNHLY, CDR2 FYNNEI. The CDR3 covers 15 residues. The CDR3 coding sequence is TGTGCCAGCAGTGAGACGCTCCAGGGGTACCAGCCCCAGCATTTT. It yields the protein CASSETLQGYQPQHF.

The V call is TRBV3-1 (or the pseudogene TRBV3-2), the J call TRBJ1-2, with unresolved D. The CDR3 is made up of 13 amino acids. Trimming left V 2 bases short and J 7 bases short, with 11 bases between. Germline CDR1 reads LGHDT; CDR2 reads YNNKEL (reference sequence). CDR3 region: CASSQKGESGYTF. CDR3 nucleotides: TGTGCCAGCAGCCAAAAGGGAGAGAGTGGCTACACCTTC.

The gene calls are TRBV5-6 and TRBJ2-5; 16 nucleotides line up with TRBD2. Germline V lookup: CDR1 SGHDT, CDR2 YYEEEE. The CDR3 runs 17 residues. The V segment lost 3 bases and the J segment 5 bases; nucleotides outside the gene matches: 7. The CDR3 DNA is TGTGCCAGCAGCTCGGGGGGGACTAGCGGGAGGGCGGAGACCCAGTACTTC. As protein: CASSSGGTSGRAETQYF.

V usage is TRBV29-1 and J usage is TRBJ2-7, with 10 positions matching TRBD1. Losses at the gene ends were 5 bases for V and 3 bases for J; bases not matched to a gene: 10. This CDR3 spans 15 amino acids. Looked up from germline, CDR1 is SQVTM and CDR2 is ANQGSEA. The CDR3: CSVLAGTGAIYEQYF. The CDR3 DNA reads as TGCAGCGTTCTCGCCGGGACAGGGGCCATCTACGAGCAGTACTTC.

This clone was recorded only once. The V gene is TRBV6-5, the J gene TRBJ2-1, with 10 positions matching TRBD2. Germline assignment: CDR1 MNHEY and CDR2 SVGAGI. The ends lost 9 bases at V and 2 bases at J; junction bases unmatched: 4. This CDR3 has 14 residues. CDR3 nucleotides: TGTGCCAGTGAAAGCGGGAGGGCCTACAATGAGCAGTTCTTC. Translation: CASESGRAYNEQFF.

The V and J genes are TRBV2 and TRBJ1-2; D unclear. CDR3 length: 14 residues. From germline, CDR1 is SNHLY and CDR2 FYNNEI. V was trimmed by 7 bases and J by 3 bases, leaving 15 bases between them. The CDR3 protein is CASKNRADYYGYTF. The CDR3 nucleotides read TGTGCCAGCAAAAACCGAGCGGACTACTATGGCTACACCTTC.

On this clone itself: A junction boundary mismatches the germline segment, possibly from a read error. This sequence joins TRBV6-5 and TRBJ1-2; the match to TRBD1 covers 8 bases. The CDR3 consists of 12 residues. CDR1 is MNHEY, CDR2 SVGAGI, per germline. CDR3 sequence reads: CAGSPTGVGYTF. CDR3 nucleotide sequence: TGTGCCGGCAGTCCGACAGGGGTCGGCTACACCTTC.

The rearrangement joins TRBV9 to TRBJ1-2, with 8 bases matching TRBD1. J was trimmed by 0 bases and V by 0 bases; bases with no gene match: 1. Germline CDR1 SGDLS, CDR2 YYNGEE. This CDR3 region has 15 residues. This chain's CDR3 is CASSVGQGSNYGYTF. DNA for the CDR3: TGTGCCAGCAGCGTAGGACAGGGGTCTAACTATGGCTACACCTTC.

CDR3 nucleotides: TGCAGCGTTGCGGAGGGGAATAGGAATTCACCCCTCCACTTT. Translated: CSVAEGNRNSPLHF. V usage is TRBV29-1 and J usage is TRBJ1-6; tentative D call: TRBD1 (5 bases). V was trimmed by 4 bases and J by 7 bases, leaving 14 bases between them. Germline values: CDR1 SQVTM, CDR2 ANQGSEA. This CDR3 is built from 14 residues.

This chain links TRBV4-2 with TRBJ2-5, with a tentative D call TRBD2 (5 bases). Germline CDR1 LGHNA, CDR2 YNFKEQ. CDR3 size: 15 residues. V was pared by 5 bases and J by 5 bases, with 18 bases between. The CDR3: CASSVSLGREETQYF. CDR3 in DNA: TGTGCCAGCAGCGTCTCCTTGGGTAGGGAGGAGACCCAGTACTTC.

V is TRBV6-5 and J is TRBJ2-7; 9 bases fit TRBD1. Per germline, CDR1 MNHEY and CDR2 SVGAGI. V lost 6 bases and J lost 5; bases outside the gene matches: 2. The CDR3 consists of 12 residues. The CDR3 DNA reads as TGTGCCAGCAGACAGGGGGCCCACGAGCAGTACTTC. Translating it yields CASRQGAHEQYF.

The V and J genes are TRBV19 and TRBJ2-2, with TRBD2 matching 7 bases. Unmatched junction bases numbered 12, after V lost 6 bases and J lost 5 bases. Germline loops: CDR1 LNHDA, CDR2 SQIVND (reference sequence). The CDR3 has 16 residues. DNA of the CDR3: TGTGCCAGTAGAGAGCTAGCGGCGGGGGATACCGGGGAGCTGTTTTTT. Translating gives CASRELAAGDTGELFF.

The chain is built from TRBV11-2 and TRBJ1-4; 10 nucleotides align to TRBD1. Germline V CDR1 and CDR2: SGHAT, FQNNGV. J gave up 0 bases and V 5 bases, and 3 bases lay outside the gene matches. This CDR3 has 16 amino acids. The CDR3 DNA follows: TGTGCCAGCAGCCCCGGACAGGGGGCAACTAATGAAAAACTGTTTTTT. Translated, it gives CASSPGQGATNEKLFF.

This clone has more than one count but fewer than ten. The chain combines TRBV15 with TRBJ1-5; D not resolved. This CDR3 comprises 12 residues. From germline, CDR1 is LNHNV and CDR2 YYDKDF (reference sequence). V was cut by 1 base and J by 4 bases, with 2 bases left in between. The CDR3 region is CATSRANQPQHF. In nucleotides, the CDR3 is TGTGCCACCAGCAGAGCGAATCAGCCCCAGCATTTT.

The CDR3 bases are TGTGCCAGCAGTCCCCGCGGCAGGGGCGTGGAGACCCAGTACTTC. Its protein product is CASSPRGRGVETQYF. The rearrangement links TRBV27 to TRBJ2-5; D perhaps matches TRBD1 (6 bases). This CDR3 is built from 15 residues. V lost 5 bases and J 5 bases, leaving 18 bases between the germline ends. Germline assignment: CDR1 MNHEY and CDR2 SMNVEV (reference sequence).

The J gene is TRBJ2-2, the V gene TRBV27; TRBD1 might be the D (7 bases). Per germline, CDR1 MNHEY and CDR2 SMNVEV (reference sequence). The CDR3 runs 14 residues. V was cut by 6 bases and J by 5 bases, with 13 bases left in between. CDR3 sequence (DNA): TGTGCCAGCAGATTCCAGGGGGGAACCGGGGAGCTGTTTTTT. It encodes CASRFQGGTGELFF.

The chain couples TRBV5-1 to TRBJ1-3, with 7 bases that match TRBD1. Unmatched junction bases numbered 2, after V lost 3 bases and J lost 2 bases. CDR1 and CDR2 from the germline V gene are SGHRS and YFSETQ. This CDR3 has 14 residues. CDR3 nucleotides: TGCGCCAGCAGCTCTGGGACAGCTGGAAACACCATATATTTT. It is translated as CASSSGTAGNTIYF.

V gene TRBV6-5 combines with J gene TRBJ1-2; 8 bases line up with TRBD1. The V and J ends lost 6 bases and 8 bases, in that order; junction bases with no gene match: 11. Germline V gene lookup returns CDR1 MNHEY and CDR2 SVGAGI. The CDR3 contains 14 residues. This CDR3 reads CASRLPGQGSGYTF. As DNA, the CDR3 is TGTGCCAGCAGATTGCCAGGACAGGGTAGCGGCTACACCTTC.

The chain combines TRBV27 with TRBJ2-1; 10 nucleotides align to TRBD2. V was pared by 4 bases and J by 6 bases, with 6 bases of the junction left unmatched. The CDR3 is made up of 15 amino acids. The germline V gene encodes CDR1 MNHEY and CDR2 SMNVEV (reference sequence). The CDR3 reads CASSSGTSALNEQFF. As DNA, the CDR3 is TGTGCCAGCAGTTCAGGGACTAGCGCCCTCAATGAGCAGTTCTTC.

This clone was counted a single time. The chain has TRBV19 and TRBJ2-2, with 8 bases identical to TRBD1. J lost 0 bases, V lost 5 bases, and 5 bases had no gene match. The CDR3 length is 16 residues. Germline CDR1 and CDR2: LNHDA and SQIVND (reference sequence). Here the CDR3 reads CASSYQGATNTGELFF. The CDR3 DNA reads TGTGCCAGTAGTTATCAGGGGGCTACGAACACCGGGGAGCTGTTTTTT.

As DNA, the CDR3 is TGTGCCAGCTCACCCCTAGGGGATAGCAATCAGCCCCAGCATTTT. It translates to CASSPLGDSNQPQHF. The chain is built from TRBV18 and TRBJ1-5, with D possibly TRBD1 on 5 matching bases. This CDR3 region has 15 residues. Germline CDR1 reads KGHSH; CDR2 reads LQKENI. Trimming pared 3 bases from V and 0 bases from J, leaving 9 bases between.

The chain links TRBV30 to TRBJ1-3; tentative D call: TRBD1 (5 bases). Germline CDR1 reads GTSNPN; CDR2 reads SVGIG (reference sequence). The CDR3 runs to 15 residues. The germline V and J ends were trimmed by 5 bases and 1 base, with 15 bases remaining between them. For the CDR3, the DNA is TGTGCCTGGGCCACACTGGGGGGGTCTGGAAACACCATATATTTT. Amino acids: CAWATLGGSGNTIYF.

The J gene is TRBJ1-1, the V gene TRBV28, with D hard to call. Germline V CDR1 and CDR2: MDHEN, SYDVKM. V lost 3 bases to trimming and J lost 4 bases, with 3 bases between them. The CDR3 contains 11 residues. The CDR3 reads CASSLSTEAFF. For the CDR3, the DNA is TGTGCCAGCAGTTTGAGCACTGAAGCTTTCTTT.

This clone was counted between two and nine times. The J gene is TRBJ2-7, the V gene TRBV10-1; 16 positions match TRBD2. Germline loops: CDR1 WNHNN, CDR2 SYGVQD (reference sequence). This CDR3 is 15 amino acids long. The ends lost 8 bases at V and 3 bases at J; junction bases unmatched: 4. Written as DNA, the CDR3 is TGCGCCAGCCCGGGACTAGCGGGGGGGGACTACGAGCAGTACTTC. Protein sequence: CASPGLAGGDYEQYF.

Notes on this clone: The same CDR3 also results from other DNA sequences found in this sample. The chain joins TRBV5-1 to TRBJ1-3; D is undetermined. This CDR3 contains 14 residues. Trimming removed 0 bases at V and 0 bases at J, with 4 bases between. The germline V gene encodes CDR1 SGHRS and CDR2 YFSETQ. Here the CDR3 DNA reads TGCGCCAGCAGCTTGGGGGCCTCTGGAAACACCATATATTTT. Translating gives CASSLGASGNTIYF. The full variable domain, completed using reference TRBV5-1 and TRBJ1-3, is KAGVTQTPRYLIKTRGQQVTLSCSPISGHRSVSWYQQTPGQGLQFLFEYFSETQRNKGNFPGRFSGRQFSNSRSEMNVSTLELGDSALYLCASSLGASGNTIYFGEGSWLTVV.

This clone was observed a single time. The genes are TRBV28 and TRBJ2-1, with D unclear. The CDR3 runs 13 residues. Trimming shortened V by 4 bases and J by 10 bases, and 14 bases separated the two germline ends. Germline V CDR1 and CDR2: MDHEN, SYDVKM. The CDR3 bases are TGTGCCAGCAGTTCATTCCAGCTGAGGGAGCAGTTCTTC. This gives the protein CASSSFQLREQFF.